Below, 20 T cell receptor beta chains from the same sample are listed, as sequenced in a study of blood T cell repertoires in COVID-19. The repertoire was sequenced with immunoSEQ multiplex PCR; TCRdb's copy has only in-frame clones and lacks some. The table shows around 62,000 clones, with approximately 85% occurring only once. Sequencing input: peripheral blood. Source of these receptors: a man aged 50 to 60 with acute or convalescent COVID-19.

There are a few counts of this clone. V usage is TRBV5-4 and J usage is TRBJ2-3; weak D call: TRBD1 (5 bases). Germline V gene data show CDR1 as SGHNT and CDR2 as YYREEE (reference sequence). With 7 bases removed from V and 1 base from J, the gap between germline ends came to 13 bases. The CDR3 extends over 14 amino acids. The CDR3 here is CASRRAGRTDTQYF. The CDR3 nucleotides read TGTGCCAGCCGTCGGGCAGGGCGCACAGATACGCAGTATTTT. Full variable domain (outside the CDR3, taken from reference TRBV5-4 and TRBJ2-3): ETGVTQSPTHLIKTRGQQVTLRCSSQSGHNTVSWYQQALGQGPQFIFQYYREEENGRGNFPPRFSGLQFPNYSSELNVNALELDDSALYLCASRRAGRTDTQYFGPGTRLTVL.

This clone was observed once. This chain uses TRBV5-1 with TRBJ2-3, with 12 nucleotides matching TRBD1. This CDR3 region has 18 residues. V trimming: 4 bases; J trimming: 2 bases; junction bases outside the gene matches: 11. Germline loops: CDR1 SGHRS, CDR2 YFSETQ. The DNA for the CDR3 is TGCGCCAGCAGCCGTCGGGACAGGGGGCCTTTTTCCACAGATACGCAGTATTTT. Amino acid sequence: CASSRRDRGPFSTDTQYF.

V usage is TRBV7-9 and J usage is TRBJ2-1; 8 nucleotides line up with TRBD1. Germline CDR1 reads SEHNR; CDR2 reads FQNEAQ (reference sequence). The CDR3 covers 13 residues. The J segment lost 8 bases and the V segment lost 5 bases, leaving 5 bases of the junction unmatched. This CDR3 reads CASSPQGADEQFF. The CDR3 region has the DNA TGTGCCAGCAGCCCCCAGGGGGCTGATGAGCAGTTCTTC.

This sequence joins TRBV5-1 and TRBJ1-6, with D tentatively TRBD1 (6 bases). The germline CDR1 and CDR2 sequences are SGHRS and YFSETQ. V lost 0 bases and J lost 0, with 13 bases in between. The CDR3 consists of 18 residues. CDR3 nucleotides: TGCGCCAGCAGCTTGGGGGGACACTCGAGCTCCTATAATTCACCCCTCCACTTT. This codes for CASSLGGHSSSYNSPLHF.

The chain joins TRBV2 to TRBJ2-5; the match to TRBD2 covers 7 bases. The germline V gene encodes CDR1 SNHLY and CDR2 FYNNEI. This CDR3 is 13 amino acids long. V lost 5 bases and J lost 5; bases outside the gene matches: 5. The CDR3 region is CASSRLARETQYF. The DNA for the CDR3 is TGTGCCAGCAGTAGACTAGCTCGGGAGACCCAGTACTTC.

This chain connects TRBV29-1 to TRBJ2-3, with 8 bases fitting TRBD2. The germline V gene encodes CDR1 SQVTM and CDR2 ANQGSEA. The CDR3 has 15 residues. V gave up 0 bases and J gave up 2 bases; unmatched junction bases: 4. Written as DNA, the CDR3 is TGCAGCGTTGAAGACCAGCGGGGGAACACAGATACGCAGTATTTT. Translated: CSVEDQRGNTDTQYF.

The rearrangement joins TRBV7-9 to TRBJ2-7; TRBD1 agrees at 8 bases. Germline CDR1 and CDR2: SEHNR and FQNEAQ (reference sequence). J gave up 0 bases and V 5 bases, and 9 bases lay outside the gene matches. This CDR3 contains 16 residues. The CDR3 region has the DNA TGTGCCAGCAGCCCTCGACAGGGGTCCCTCTCCTACGAGCAGTACGTC. Translating it yields CASSPRQGSLSYEQYV.

The V call is TRBV5-8, the J call TRBJ2-7; possible D gene TRBD1, 5 bases. The CDR3 consists of 16 residues. V was trimmed by 4 bases and J by 4 bases, leaving 21 bases between them. The germline gives CDR1 SGHTS, CDR2 YDEGEE. The CDR3 reads CASSIDSLTVVYEQYV. In DNA, the CDR3 is TGTGCCAGCAGCATTGACAGCCTGACGGTGGTGTACGAGCAGTACGTC.

The V and J genes are TRBV6-2 or TRBV6-3 and TRBJ2-7; D is possibly TRBD1 (5 bases). This CDR3 is 14 amino acids long. The ends were cut back, 6 bases at V and 4 bases at J, with 16 bases in the middle. From germline, CDR1 is MNHEY and CDR2 SVGEGT. The CDR3 DNA is TGTGCCAGCAGCCTGGGGCGCCCCTCTTACGAGCAGTACTTC. Amino acid sequence: CASSLGRPSYEQYF.

The V call is TRBV4-1, the J call TRBJ2-1; tentatively, D is TRBD2 (5 bases). In germline, CDR1 is MGHRA, CDR2 YSYEKL. The CDR3 totals 17 residues. V was clipped by 0 bases and J by 4 bases, with 16 bases between them. The CDR3 bases are TGCGCCAGCAGCCAAGATTTCTTCCAGCGGAATTACAATGAGCAGTTCTTC. As protein: CASSQDFFQRNYNEQFF.

V gene TRBV5-1 combines with J gene TRBJ2-5; possibly TRBD2 for D (5 bases). In germline, CDR1 is SGHRS, CDR2 YFSETQ. V was shortened by 0 bases and J by 5 bases, with 8 bases between the two germline ends. This CDR3 contains 13 residues. The CDR3 coding sequence is TGCGCCAGCAGCTTGGGGGAGATTGAGACCCAGTACTTC. Protein sequence: CASSLGEIETQYF.

J is TRBJ1-1 and V is TRBV6-5; no clear D. V was cut by 0 bases and J by 4 bases, with 9 bases left in between. CDR1 and CDR2 (germline): MNHEY, SVGAGI. The length of the CDR3 is 14 residues. The CDR3 region has the DNA TGTGCCAGCAGTTACTCGGGCCGGGGCACTGAAGCTTTCTTT. The encoded protein is CASSYSGRGTEAFF.

The rearrangement uses TRBV7-2 and TRBJ2-3; a weak D match, TRBD2 (5 bases). There are 15 residues in the CDR3. Germline-derived CDR1 and CDR2 are SGHTA and FQGNSA. V was trimmed by 2 bases and J by 4 bases, leaving 13 bases between them. The CDR3 DNA sequence: TGTGCCAGCAGCTTACGGCGGCGCGGGCCAGATACGCAGTATTTT. Residues: CASSLRRRGPDTQYF.

The gene calls are TRBV27 and TRBJ2-1; D unresolved. V was trimmed by 0 bases and J by 2 bases, leaving 8 bases between them. In germline, CDR1 is MNHEY, CDR2 SMNVEV (reference sequence). CDR3 length equals 15 residues. The CDR3 DNA is TGTGCCAGCAGTTTATCAACCCTAGCCTACAATGAGCAGTTCTTC. Residues: CASSLSTLAYNEQFF.

V usage is TRBV6-5 and J usage is TRBJ2-3, with 10 bases fitting TRBD1. The V gene's germline CDR1 is MNHEY and CDR2 SVGAGI. V lost 7 bases, J lost 1 base, and 5 bases stayed unmatched. The length of the CDR3 is 15 residues. CDR3 coding DNA: TGTGCCAGCATCAGACAGGGGGCAGGCACAGATACGCAGTATTTT. Protein product: CASIRQGAGTDTQYF.

The J gene is TRBJ2-5, the V gene TRBV7-9; 8 nucleotides align to TRBD1. In germline, CDR1 is SEHNR, CDR2 FQNEAQ (reference sequence). This CDR3 is 15 amino acids long. V lost 4 bases and J lost 4; bases outside the gene matches: 8. CDR3 coding DNA: TGTGCCAGCAGCTCAGGACAGGGCATATCAGAGACCCAGTACTTC. Translation gives CASSSGQGISETQYF.

This clone has a single count. The chain uses TRBV6-5 and TRBJ2-1, with no clear D. CDR3 size: 16 residues. V was shortened by 0 bases and J by 7 bases, with 16 bases between the two germline ends. CDR1 is MNHEY and CDR2 is SVGAGI in the germline V gene. The DNA for the CDR3 is TGTGCCAGCAGTTACTCGGTGGTGAATCCTAAGAATGAGCAGTTCTTC. This encodes CASSYSVVNPKNEQFF.

V and J are TRBV5-8 and TRBJ1-1; perhaps TRBD1 as D (5 bases). The ends were cut back, 5 bases at V and 4 bases at J, with 12 bases in the middle. This CDR3 spans 13 amino acids. CDR1 and CDR2 from the germline V gene are SGHTS and YDEGEE. The CDR3 spells CASSRVGGTEAFF. For the CDR3, the DNA is TGTGCCAGCAGTAGGGTGGGGGGCACTGAAGCTTTCTTT.

This chain links TRBV10-3 with TRBJ1-4; D ambiguous. Trimming shortened V by 10 bases and J by 0 bases, and 9 bases separated the two germline ends. CDR1 and CDR2 (germline): ENHRY, SYGVKD. The CDR3 contains 13 residues. The CDR3 coding sequence is TGTGCCAGTTCACAACCAACTAATGAAAAACTGTTTTTT. It codes for CASSQPTNEKLFF.

The rearrangement uses TRBV19 and TRBJ1-5; the D is unclear. Deletions cut 7 bases from V and 4 bases from J, with 14 bases between. The CDR3 is 14 residues long. Germline-derived CDR1 and CDR2 are LNHDA and SQIVND (reference sequence). As DNA, the CDR3 is TGTGCCAGTACCCCGGGGATAACTAATCAGCCCCAGCATTTT. Protein: CASTPGITNQPQHF. Full variable domain (rest looked up from reference TRBV19 and TRBJ1-5): DGGITQSPKYLFRKEGQNVTLSCEQNLNHDAMYWYRQDPGQGLRLIYYSQIVNDFQKGDIAEGYSVSREKKESFPLTVTSAQKNPTAFYLCASTPGITNQPQHFGDGTRLSIL.